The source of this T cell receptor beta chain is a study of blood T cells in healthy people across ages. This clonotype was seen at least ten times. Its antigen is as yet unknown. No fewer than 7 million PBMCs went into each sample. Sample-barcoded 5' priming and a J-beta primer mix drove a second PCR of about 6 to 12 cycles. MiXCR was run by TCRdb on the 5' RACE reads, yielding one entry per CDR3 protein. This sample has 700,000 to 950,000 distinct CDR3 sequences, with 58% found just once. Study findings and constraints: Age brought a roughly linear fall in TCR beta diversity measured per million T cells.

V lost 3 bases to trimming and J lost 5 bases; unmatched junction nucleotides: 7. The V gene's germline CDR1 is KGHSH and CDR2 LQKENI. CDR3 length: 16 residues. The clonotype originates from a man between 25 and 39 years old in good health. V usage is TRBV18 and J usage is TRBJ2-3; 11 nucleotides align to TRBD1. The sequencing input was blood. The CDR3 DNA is TGTGCCAGCTCACCGATTCCGGACAGGGGGCGAGATACGCAGTATTTT. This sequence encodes CASSPIPDRGRDTQYF.